These T cell receptor beta chains were read from a single sample in a study of cytomegalovirus exposure and HLA in healthy donors. Clones were read by immunoSEQ multiplex PCR, and TCRdb kept only the in-frame ones, dropping some. The sample yields some 130,000 clones, approximately 84% seen once. The sample comprised PBMCs. These receptors were taken from a man aged 25 to 40 in good health and CMV-seropositive. The CDR3 runs from the conserved cysteine through the conserved F or W. A D gene is named only where the DNA matches it firmly. Clone size appears in some rows only: once, few, many, or a class for an expanded clone.

TRBJ2-5 TRBD1 NA TRBV14 TGTGCCAGCAGCCTCCCATGGACAGGGAGCCAAGAGACCCAGTACTTC CASSLPWTGSQETQYF
TRBJ2-1 TRBD1 NA TRBV10-3 TGTGCCATCAGTGAGGTCTCGGGACCGACAGGGACCTACAATGAGCAGTTCTTC CAISEVSGPTGTYNEQFF
TRBJ1-2 NA NA TRBV7-9 TGTGCCAGCAGCTTACATAGAGTGTTAGACTATGGCTACACCTTC CASSLHRVLDYGYTF
TRBJ2-7 NA NA TRBV5-6 TGTGCCAGCAGCTTGGAGGCGGGGGCCACCTACGAGCAGTACTTC CASSLEAGATYEQYF
TRBJ1-1 TRBD1 NA TRBV9 TGTGCCAGCACTGGGGGGACAGGGAACACTGAAGCTTTCTTT CASTGGTGNTEAFF
TRBJ2-7 TRBD1 NA TRBV6-5 TGTGCCAGCAGCCAAGGACAGGGGGCCTACGAGCAGTACTTC CASSQGQGAYEQYF
TRBJ2-5 TRBD2 NA TRBV18 TGTGCCAGCTCCCCGGGGGGAGAGACCCAGTACTTC CASSPGGETQYF
TRBJ2-3 NA NA TRBV7-8 TGTGCCAGCAGCCCAGACAGGCCGAGACGCACAGATACGCAGTATTTT CASSPDRPRRTDTQYF
TRBJ2-3 TRBD2 NA TRBV7-6 TGTGCCAGCAGCAGACGACTAGCGGGGCGGGGGGATACGCAGTATTTT CASSRRLAGRGDTQYF
TRBJ1-6 NA NA TRBV6-6 TGTGCCAGCAGTTACGGACAACTTAATTCACCCCTCCACTTT CASSYGQLNSPLHF
TRBJ1-1 NA NA TRBV9 TGTGCCAGCAGCGTAGACCCGGGGGGAACCGAAGCTTTCTTT CASSVDPGGTEAFF
TRBJ2-3 TRBD2 NA TRBV2 TGTGCCAGCAGTGATCAACTAGCGGGGGGGATAAGCACAGATACGCAGTATTTT CASSDQLAGGISTDTQYF
TRBJ2-3 TRBD2 NA TRBV5-1 TGCGCCTCAACCAGGGAGGGAAACACAGATACGCAGTATTTT CASTREGNTDTQYF
TRBJ1-2 TRBD1 few TRBV7-6 TGTGCCAGCAGCCTAAGCCCCGGGACAGGGCAACACTATGGCTACACCTTC CASSLSPGTGQHYGYTF
TRBJ2-1 TRBD2 NA TRBV11-2 TGTGCCAGCAGCTTAGGACTAGCGGGAGTGTTCAACAATGAGCAGTTCTTC CASSLGLAGVFNNEQFF
TRBJ2-7 TRBD2 NA TRBV5-4 TGTGCCAGCAGCCTTGGGGGGGTTACCTACGAGCAGTACTTC CASSLGGVTYEQYF
TRBJ2-6 TRBD2 NA TRBV27 TGTGCCAGCAGGGGAAGGGGAGGGGTGGCTGGGGCCAACGTCCTGACTTTC CASRGRGGVAGANVLTF
TRBJ2-1 NA NA TRBV11-2 TGTGCCAGCAGCCCTATGGGCTCCTACCCCTACAATGAGCAGTTCTTC CASSPMGSYPYNEQFF
TRBJ2-5 NA NA TRBV10-1 TGCGCCAGCAGTCCGGGGACCGGGGGAGAGACCCAGTACTTC CASSPGTGGETQYF
TRBJ2-1 NA once TRBV18 TGTGCCAGCTCACCGACTTCGACTTACACAGGACAGAGCTCCTACAATGAGCAGTTCTTC CASSPTSTYTGQSSYNEQFF
TRBJ2-7 TRBD1 NA TRBV2 TGTGCCAGCAGTGATTGGGACAGAACTTACGAGCAGTACTTC CASSDWDRTYEQYF
TRBJ2-7 TRBD1 few TRBV7-2 TGTGCCAGCAGCGTCACAGGGGGGACCTACGAGCAGTACTTC CASSVTGGTYEQYF
TRBJ1-2 NA NA TRBV5-1 TGCGCCAGCAGCTCTGACCCTTCTCCAGGGTCTAGTTTGGATGGCTACACCTTC CASSSDPSPGSSLDGYTF
TRBJ1-3 NA few TRBV18 TGTGCCAGCTCACCACCGGGGGGCTCTGGAAACACCATATATTTT CASSPPGGSGNTIYF
TRBJ2-3 TRBD2 NA TRBV5-1 TGCGCCAGCAGCTCCCCTGGGACTAGCGGGGGGGCGAATACGCAGTATTTT CASSSPGTSGGANTQYF
TRBJ1-6 TRBD1 few TRBV7-8 TGTGCCAGCAGCGCGATCTTGGACAGGGGCGGTTCACCCCTCCACTTT CASSAILDRGGSPLHF
TRBJ2-2 TRBD2 few TRBV5-4 TGTGCCAGCAGCTTGGGACTAGCGGGGACTACCGGGGAGCTGTTTTTT CASSLGLAGTTGELFF
TRBJ1-1 TRBD1 NA TRBV30 TGTGCCCCGGACAGGGGGCCCACTGAAGCTTTCTTT CAPDRGPTEAFF
TRBJ1-2 TRBD1 NA TRBV15 TGTGCCACCAGCGAACGGACAGGCTCTAGGTGGGGCTACACCTTC CATSERTGSRWGYTF
TRBJ2-1 TRBD2 NA TRBV14 TGTGCCAGCAGCCCCTTGCGACTAGCTCCCGGGAATGAGCAGTTCTTC CASSPLRLAPGNEQFF
TRBJ1-5 TRBD1 NA TRBV5-8 TGTGCCAGCAGCTCCGGACAGGGAACACTGCAGCCCCAGCATTTT CASSSGQGTLQPQHF
TRBJ2-3 TRBD2 NA TRBV27 TGTGCCAGCAGGTCTTTAGCGGGGGCCCGCACAGATACGCAGTATTTT CASRSLAGARTDTQYF
TRBJ2-3 NA NA TRBV5-6 TGTGCCAGCAGCTTCCGTCCAGATACGCAGTATTTT CASSFRPDTQYF
TRBJ1-1 NA NA TRBV5-1 TGCGCCAGCAGACAGGGAAGTGGGACTGAAGCTTTCTTT CASRQGSGTEAFF
TRBJ2-5 NA NA TRBV25-1 TGTGCCAGCAGTGCCTCAGGGATAGAGACCCAGTACTTC CASSASGIETQYF
TRBJ1-6 NA once TRBV5-1 TGCGCCAGCAGGTGGGGAGGAGATTCACCCCTCCACTTT CASRWGGDSPLHF
TRBJ1-2 NA NA TRBV11-2 TGTGCCAGCAGCTTAGATCTGTTGGGGCAGGGGATGTATGGCTACACCTTC CASSLDLLGQGMYGYTF
TRBJ1-4 NA NA TRBV25-1 TGTGCCAGCAGGTCACAGGGATTAAATGAAAAACTGTTTTTT CASRSQGLNEKLFF
TRBJ1-1 TRBD1 NA TRBV5-1 TGCGCCAGCAGCTTGGGGCAGGGGGAAGGGAACACTGAAGCTTTCTTT CASSLGQGEGNTEAFF
TRBJ2-1 NA NA TRBV5-4 TGTGCCAGCAGTTTGGGTGGGGGGAGCTCCTACAATGAGCAGTTCTTC CASSLGGGSSYNEQFF
TRBJ1-3 NA NA TRBV15 TGTGCCACCAGCCTACCGGGTGCGGGAGTAAGTGGAAACACCATATATTTT CATSLPGAGVSGNTIYF
TRBJ2-7 TRBD1 NA TRBV5-6 TGTGCCAGCAGCCCGAGGCCCCGACAGGGAACGGCCCACGAGCAGTACTTC CASSPRPRQGTAHEQYF
TRBJ2-7 TRBD1 NA TRBV15 TGTGCCACCAGCAGTCAACAGGGGAGCGAGCAGTACTTC CATSSQQGSEQYF
TRBJ1-2 TRBD1 NA TRBV6-5 TGTGCCAGCATCTCTAGGACAGGGGCGAACTATGGCTACACCTTC CASISRTGANYGYTF
TRBJ2-5 NA NA TRBV2 TGTGCCAGCAGTGAAAGGCAGGGCCAAGAGACCCAGTACTTC CASSERQGQETQYF
TRBJ2-5 TRBD1 NA TRBV27 TGTGCCAGCAGTTCCGGGACAGGGGGCCAAGAGACCCAGTACTTC CASSSGTGGQETQYF
TRBJ2-7 TRBD2 NA TRBV19 TGTGCCAGTAGTAAAGCGGGATCGCTCTCCTACGAGCAGTACTTC CASSKAGSLSYEQYF
TRBJ2-1 TRBD1 NA TRBV10-3 TGTGCCATCAGACCCGGGACAGCCCGGAGGAATGAGCAGTTCTTC CAIRPGTARRNEQFF
TRBJ2-7 NA NA TRBV19 TGTGCCAGTAGTATAGCGGGCGGGACCTACGAGCAGTACTTC CASSIAGGTYEQYF
TRBJ2-7 NA few TRBV6-6 TGTGCCAGCAGTTACAATGGTGGGGCGTCCTACGAGCAGTACTTC CASSYNGGASYEQYF
TRBJ2-7 NA NA TRBV5-1 TGCGCCAGCAGCTTGGAGACAGGAGGAAACTACGAGCAGTACTTC CASSLETGGNYEQYF